Listed here are 26 T cell receptor beta chains from one sample, sequenced in a study of blood T cell repertoires in COVID-19. Assay: immunoSEQ multiplex PCR; the TCRdb copy retains only in-frame clones and omits some. The repertoire holds a few hundred thousand clones, about 88% seen once, with 1.2% to 1.5% in the top ten. Sequencing was performed on PBMCs or T cells enriched from blood (not recorded which). The receptors here all came from a woman aged 18-29 years who had been exposed to COVID-19.

The chain couples TRBV7-9 to TRBJ2-1, with 8 bases that match TRBD2. The CDR3 sequence is 14 residues long. In germline, CDR1 is SEHNR, CDR2 FQNEAQ (reference sequence). V was pared by 8 bases and J by 2 bases, with 5 bases of the junction left unmatched. CDR3: CASGNSGTYNEQFF. The CDR3 DNA follows: TGTGCCAGCGGGAATAGCGGGACCTACAATGAGCAGTTCTTC.

The chain carries TRBV24-1 and TRBJ2-3; tentatively, D is TRBD1 (8 bases). The CDR3 runs 17 residues. V gave up 4 bases and J gave up 5 bases, with 21 bases separating them. Germline V gene sequence: CDR1 KGHDR, CDR2 SFDVKD. The CDR3 region is CATSDPGQGGYGDTQYF. The CDR3 DNA reads TGTGCCACCAGTGACCCTGGACAGGGAGGGTACGGAGATACGCAGTATTTT.

CDR3 DNA sequence: TGTGCCAGCAGCTTAAACCAGGGGCCGGGTGAAAAACTGTTTTTT. Protein sequence: CASSLNQGPGEKLFF. This rearrangement joins TRBV7-6 to TRBJ1-4, with TRBD1 as a possible D gene (6 bases). The V and J ends lost 2 bases and 7 bases respectively, with 14 bases between them. The CDR3 runs 15 residues. From germline, CDR1 is SGHVS and CDR2 FNYEAQ.

The chain employs TRBV19 and TRBJ1-4; 9 nucleotides align to TRBD1. Losses at the gene ends were 2 bases for V and 8 bases for J; bases not matched to a gene: 3. Germline-derived CDR1 and CDR2 are LNHDA and SQIVND (reference sequence). The CDR3 totals 14 residues. The DNA for the CDR3 is TGTGCCAGTAGTATACGGACAGGGGCAGAAAAACTGTTTTTT. This sequence encodes CASSIRTGAEKLFF.

The chain carries TRBV28 and TRBJ2-1; maybe TRBD1 (5 bases). The CDR3 is 15 residues long. The ends were cut back, 5 bases at V and 0 bases at J, with 11 bases in the middle. Germline values: CDR1 MDHEN, CDR2 SYDVKM. CDR3 protein: CASSDDSSSYNEQFF. In DNA form, the CDR3 reads TGTGCCAGCAGTGATGACAGTAGCTCCTACAATGAGCAGTTCTTC. The whole variable domain, remainder taken from reference TRBV28 and TRBJ2-1, is DVKVTQSSRYLVKRTGEKVFLECVQDMDHENMFWYRQDPGLGLRLIYFSYDVKMKEKGDIPEGYSVSREKKERFSLILESASTNQTSMYLCASSDDSSSYNEQFFGPGTRLTVL.

J is TRBJ2-3 and V is TRBV7-6, with unresolved D. The CDR3 spans 13 residues. V was pared by 2 bases and J by 6 bases, with 9 bases between. Looked up from germline, CDR1 is SGHVS and CDR2 is FNYEAQ. CDR3 sequence: CASSLNHGDTQYF. The CDR3 DNA sequence: TGTGCCAGCAGCTTAAATCATGGCGATACGCAGTATTTT.

The chain has TRBV30 and TRBJ1-6, with no clear D. The CDR3 totals 20 residues. Germline values: CDR1 GTSNPN, CDR2 SVGIG (reference sequence). The V end was cut by 0 bases, the J end by 1 base, with 22 bases between. CDR3 nucleotide sequence: TGTGCCTGGAGTGTTCCCTTTCGCCCCCAGCGGGTGTCCTATAATTCACCCCTCCACTTT. It codes for CAWSVPFRPQRVSYNSPLHF.

CDR3 region: CASSPVVFGGHEKLFF. DNA of the CDR3: TGTGCCAGCAGCCCCGTTGTATTTGGGGGCCATGAAAAACTGTTTTTT. The gene calls are TRBV5-8 and TRBJ1-4, with a weak D call TRBD1 (6 bases). Germline CDR1 reads SGHTS; CDR2 reads YDEGEE. The CDR3 is 16 residues long. Trimming took off 4 bases at V and 6 bases at J, with 19 bases between the two ends.

V and J are TRBV30 and TRBJ1-2; D is possibly TRBD1 (5 bases). There are 11 residues in the CDR3. Germline CDR1 and CDR2: GTSNPN and SVGIG (reference sequence). Trimming stripped 2 bases from V and 7 bases from J, with 8 bases between. The CDR3 coding sequence is TGTGCCTGGAGTTTCAGGGTTGGCTACACCTTC. Amino acids: CAWSFRVGYTF.

The chain joins TRBV27 to TRBJ1-2; the match to TRBD1 covers 8 bases. CDR3 size: 17 residues. V shed 5 bases and J 0 bases; nucleotides not matched to a gene: 11. CDR1 is MNHEY and CDR2 is SMNVEV in the germline V gene (reference sequence). CDR3 in DNA: TGTGCCAGCAGTATCGACAGGGGTAGAGGTACTAACTATGGCTACACCTTC. It specifies CASSIDRGRGTNYGYTF.

On this clone itself: Different DNA sequences within this sample yield the same CDR3. This chain connects TRBV7-2 to TRBJ2-3; D is ambiguous. With 2 bases removed from V and 1 base from J, the gap between germline ends came to 4 bases. The CDR3 has 13 residues. Germline V gives CDR1 SGHTA, CDR2 FQGNSA. CDR3 sequence reads: CASSLQGTDTQYF. The CDR3 nucleotides read TGTGCCAGCAGCTTACAGGGCACAGATACGCAGTATTTT.

This chain uses TRBV21-1 with TRBJ2-7; the table's D call TRBD1 went unverified against the DNA. TRBV21-1 is a listed pseudogene. CDR3 length equals 12 residues. The CDR3 nucleotides read TGTGCCTACCGACAGGGGCACTACGAGCAGTACTTC. It codes for CAYRQGHYEQYF.

This clone has a handful of counts. The chain's CDR3 is CASSFSPAYNSPLHF. The CDR3 coding sequence is TGTGCCAGCAGCTTTAGCCCAGCTTATAATTCACCCCTCCACTTT. The gene calls are TRBV7-2 and TRBJ1-6, with unresolved D. The CDR3 spans 15 residues. Trimming pared 3 bases from V and 4 bases from J, leaving 10 bases between. Looked up from germline, CDR1 is SGHTA and CDR2 is FQGNSA.

V usage is TRBV27 and J usage is TRBJ2-3; a weak D match, TRBD2 (5 bases). Germline CDR1 reads MNHEY; CDR2 reads SMNVEV (reference sequence). The CDR3 extends over 17 amino acids. Trimming removed 3 bases from V and 6 bases from J, with 22 bases in between. The CDR3 coding sequence is TGTGCCAGCAGTTTTATTTTTAACTACCGACGAGGGGATACGCAGTATTTT. As protein: CASSFIFNYRRGDTQYF.

The V call is TRBV5-1, the J call TRBJ2-7; D may be TRBD1 (5 bases). The V end lost 3 bases, the J end lost 2 bases, and 15 bases lay between the germline ends. Germline CDR1 reads SGHRS; CDR2 reads YFSETQ. The CDR3 is 15 amino acids. DNA for the CDR3: TGCGCCAGCAGCTCCCAAGGGGCCGTTACCTACGAGCAGTACTTC. Translated, it gives CASSSQGAVTYEQYF.

The V call is TRBV28, the J call TRBJ2-7; 8 bases agree with TRBD1. CDR1 MDHEN and CDR2 SYDVKM come from the germline V gene. The trim removed 6 bases at V and 2 bases at J, leaving 3 bases unmatched. This CDR3 has 13 amino acids. CDR3 sequence reads: CASRRGQAYEQYF. Here the CDR3 DNA reads TGTGCCAGCAGGCGGGGACAGGCCTACGAGCAGTACTTC.

The chain combines TRBV30 with TRBJ2-1; TRBD2 might be the D (6 bases). Per germline, CDR1 GTSNPN and CDR2 SVGIG (reference sequence). CDR3 length: 16 amino acids. Trimming left V 0 bases short and J 9 bases short, with 21 bases between. CDR3 DNA: TGTGCCTGGAGTGTTTTCGTCCGGACGATGCGGGGTGAGCAGTTCTTC. Translating gives CAWSVFVRTMRGEQFF.

A word on this clone: At one of its ends the junction is not consistent with the germline gene, which may arise from a read error. The V gene is TRBV7-3, the J gene TRBJ2-5; 7 bases fit TRBD1. The CDR3 consists of 13 residues. Germline V gene lookup returns CDR1 SGHTA and CDR2 FQGTGA. The CDR3 sequence: CASRLTGVETQYF. DNA of the CDR3: TGTGCCAGCAGATTAACAGGGGTAGAGACCCAGTACTTC.

As DNA, the CDR3 is TGCGCCAGCAGCCAAGATGGGGGGAAGGCGCGGGAGACCCAGTACTTC. Translated: CASSQDGGKARETQYF. The chain uses TRBV4-1 and TRBJ2-5; D is possibly TRBD2 (6 bases). Trimming removed 0 bases at V and 5 bases at J, with 16 bases between. CDR3 length equals 16 residues. Germline V lookup: CDR1 MGHRA, CDR2 YSYEKL.

V gene TRBV7-6 combines with J gene TRBJ2-1; TRBD2 is a possible D gene (5 bases). Germline V gives CDR1 SGHVS, CDR2 FNYEAQ. CDR3 length equals 15 residues. The V end lost 4 bases, the J end lost 5 bases, and 15 bases lay between the germline ends. The CDR3 region is CASSSLRVLHNEQFF. CDR3 nucleotides: TGTGCCAGCAGCTCTTTGCGGGTTCTCCACAATGAGCAGTTCTTC.

This chain joins TRBV27 and TRBJ2-2; TRBD2 agrees at 9 bases. Germline V gene sequence: CDR1 MNHEY, CDR2 SMNVEV (reference sequence). V shed 6 bases and J 1 base; nucleotides not matched to a gene: 9. CDR3 length equals 17 residues. In nucleotides, the CDR3 is TGTGCCAGCAGCCCCTTAGCGGGAGCCGTGAACACCGGGGAGCTGTTTTTT. Encoded protein: CASSPLAGAVNTGELFF.

The chain has TRBV28 and TRBJ1-4; D gene ambiguous. The CDR3 has 13 residues. In germline, CDR1 is MDHEN, CDR2 SYDVKM. Trimming shortened V by 8 bases and J by 10 bases, and 17 bases separated the two germline ends. In DNA form, the CDR3 reads TGTGCCAGCCGCCTTAGTAACGTTGGAAAACTGTTTTTT. Amino acid sequence: CASRLSNVGKLFF.

The genes are TRBV6-1 and TRBJ1-2; the match to TRBD1 covers 7 bases. In germline, CDR1 is MNHNS, CDR2 SASEGT. The CDR3 sequence is 13 residues long. V gave up 3 bases and J gave up 4 bases; unmatched junction bases: 2. This CDR3 is CASSEAGGYGYTF. DNA for the CDR3: TGTGCCAGCAGTGAGGCAGGGGGCTATGGCTACACCTTC.

V gene TRBV3-1 (or the pseudogene TRBV3-2) combines with J gene TRBJ2-1, with 9 nucleotides matching TRBD1. Unmatched junction bases numbered 8, after V lost 8 bases and J lost 0 bases. The CDR3 has 16 amino acids. CDR1 LGHDT and CDR2 YNNKEL come from the germline V gene (reference sequence). In DNA, the CDR3 is TGTGCCAGCGGGAGGACAGGGGAATCCTCCTACAATGAGCAGTTCTTC. Protein sequence: CASGRTGESSYNEQFF.

Details on this clone: The same CDR3 is also encoded by other DNA sequences in this sample. This chain uses TRBV7-9 with TRBJ2-1, with a weak D call TRBD2 (6 bases). The germline V and J ends were trimmed by 6 bases and 5 bases, with 14 bases remaining between them. The V gene's germline CDR1 is SEHNR and CDR2 FQNEAQ (reference sequence). The CDR3 consists of 14 residues. The DNA for the CDR3 is TGTGCCAGCAGTACCCGGGGGAGAAACAATGAGCAGTTCTTC. This gives the protein CASSTRGRNNEQFF.

The rearrangement links TRBV29-1 to TRBJ2-1; 7 bases agree with TRBD1. V lost 7 bases to trimming and J lost 1 base; unmatched junction nucleotides: 4. Germline lookup yields CDR1 SQVTM and CDR2 ANQGSEA. The CDR3 covers 13 residues. CDR3 residues: CSATGASYNEQFF. For the CDR3, the DNA is TGCAGCGCCACAGGGGCGTCCTACAATGAGCAGTTCTTC.